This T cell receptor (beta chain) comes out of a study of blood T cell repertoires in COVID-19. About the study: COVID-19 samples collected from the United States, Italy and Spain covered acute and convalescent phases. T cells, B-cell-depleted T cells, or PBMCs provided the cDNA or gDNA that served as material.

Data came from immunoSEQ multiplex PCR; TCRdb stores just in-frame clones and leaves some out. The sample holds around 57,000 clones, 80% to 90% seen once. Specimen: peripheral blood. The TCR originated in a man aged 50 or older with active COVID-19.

This CDR3 is CASSATGGRGQPQHF. CDR3 nucleotides: TGTGCCAGCAGCGCAACAGGGGGTCGGGGTCAGCCCCAGCATTTT. The chain links TRBV5-5 to TRBJ1-5; 8 nucleotides align to TRBD1. This CDR3 has 15 residues. Trimming at V came to 4 bases and at J to 6 bases, leaving 9 bases not matched to a gene. Germline CDR1 SGHKS, CDR2 YYEKEE (reference sequence).